This TCR beta chain was recovered during a study of blood T cells in healthy people across ages. Regarding the study as a whole: PBMCs that were unsorted prevented a conclusive naive versus antigen-experienced comparison. Possibly confounding the expanded clonotype changes was the fact that donor CMV status was unknown.

The second PCR ran roughly 6 to 11 cycles with a sample-barcoded 5' primer and J-beta primers. MiXCR was run by TCRdb on the 5' RACE reads, yielding one entry per CDR3 protein. The data contain about 720,000 distinct CDR3 sequences, about a fifth of them singletons. The germline V gene has CDR1 SGHDT and CDR2 YYEEEE. This CDR3 comprises 16 residues. With 4 bases removed from V and 0 bases from J, the gap between germline ends came to 15 bases. In its sample, this clonotype was seen a few times. Its antigen is as yet unknown. Sequencing used blood. This receptor was identified in a man aged 70 or older in good health. The rearrangement uses TRBV5-6 and TRBJ2-3, with a tentative D call TRBD1 (6 bases). The CDR3 nucleotides are TGTGCCAGCAGCCTCACCGGGACAAGGAGCACAGATACGCAGTATTTT. Translation: CASSLTGTRSTDTQYF.